The rows below give T cell receptor beta chains drawn from one sample of a study of shared clonotypes between healthy human individuals. Only in-frame clones appear in the TCRdb table, and some are missing; sequencing was by immunoSEQ multiplex PCR. The table records about 2.4 million clones, approximately 94% of them present only once. The sequenced material came from naive CD4+ T cells sorted from blood. These receptors all come from a man between 18 and 35 years old in good health. The conserved cysteine and the conserved F or W are not part of the CDR3 here. Part of the rows lack a size; the others show once, few, many or a class for expanded clones.

size,V,J,CDR3
-,TRBV7-8,TRBJ1-5,ASSIYTGPNQPQH
-,TRBV21-1,TRBJ1-1,ASSPLEKSMNTEAF
-,TRBV19,TRBJ2-5,ASSPRVGETQY
-,TRBV11-3,TRBJ2-7,ASSLGYHNDEQY
-,TRBV11-2,TRBJ1-1,ASSLGRGAYSEAF
-,TRBV6-6,TRBJ1-4,ASRLGTGNEKLF
-,TRBV5-4,TRBJ1-1,ASSLTGTNTEAF
-,TRBV16,TRBJ1-1,ASSQSSTNTEAF
few,TRBV2,TRBJ1-1,ASRRLNTEAF
-,TRBV4-1,TRBJ1-3,ASSQELGRALGNTIY
-,TRBV6-9,TRBJ2-3,ASSLGEISLPSTDTQY
once,TRBV15,TRBJ1-3,ATSRGASGNTIY
-,TRBV25-1,TRBJ1-1,ASSVSQGNTEAF
-,TRBV5-4,TRBJ2-6,ASRVFSSGANVLT
-,TRBV30,TRBJ2-7,AWSRAGGIILSPYEQY
-,TRBV4-2,TRBJ2-1,ASSQAGHQSSYNEQF
-,TRBV21-1,TRBJ2-7,ASSKGERDGPYEQY
-,TRBV5-4,TRBJ2-5,ASSLDLAGGQETQY
-,TRBV6-1,TRBJ2-3,ASSPQGSTDTQY
-,TRBV4-1,TRBJ1-6,ASSQGPKDSPLH
-,TRBV7-2,TRBJ2-3,ASSLRLAGRLSTDTQY
-,TRBV5-1,TRBJ2-7,ASSLGDSTYEQY
-,TRBV30,TRBJ2-7,AWSQGLPVFREQY
-,TRBV5-4,TRBJ2-1,ASSMLAGGYNEQF
-,TRBV7-7,TRBJ2-2,ASSPQTGGTGELF
-,TRBV7-9,TRBJ2-2,ASSKGGYGAGELF
-,TRBV4-3,TRBJ2-1,ASSQDYGLSSYNEQF
-,TRBV6-1,TRBJ1-4,AGSGPVTGESNEKLF
-,TRBV11-3,TRBJ2-3,ASSLDRADTQY
-,TRBV5-1,TRBJ2-5,ASRLGQPETQY
-,TRBV5-1,TRBJ2-5,ASSFTGYETQY
-,TRBV6-5,TRBJ1-1,ASRFPGTAEAF
-,TRBV7-9,TRBJ2-3,ASSFGRANTDTQY
-,TRBV10-3,TRBJ1-2,AISVSPGTKSGYT
once,TRBV2,TRBJ2-5,ASSGQSQETQY
-,TRBV10-2,TRBJ2-2,ASSGLAGRGNTGELF
-,TRBV10-3,TRBJ2-2,AIRPWPGEIGELF
-,TRBV10-3,TRBJ2-5,ASGELIETQY
few,TRBV19,TRBJ1-2,ASSISTGLSGYT
-,TRBV28,TRBJ1-1,ASSSIGWDTEAF
-,TRBV7-2,TRBJ2-7,ASSILAGTYEQY
-,TRBV2,TRBJ1-2,ASSLGQGANYGYT
-,TRBV6-1,TRBJ2-1,ASIDPSGGNNEQF